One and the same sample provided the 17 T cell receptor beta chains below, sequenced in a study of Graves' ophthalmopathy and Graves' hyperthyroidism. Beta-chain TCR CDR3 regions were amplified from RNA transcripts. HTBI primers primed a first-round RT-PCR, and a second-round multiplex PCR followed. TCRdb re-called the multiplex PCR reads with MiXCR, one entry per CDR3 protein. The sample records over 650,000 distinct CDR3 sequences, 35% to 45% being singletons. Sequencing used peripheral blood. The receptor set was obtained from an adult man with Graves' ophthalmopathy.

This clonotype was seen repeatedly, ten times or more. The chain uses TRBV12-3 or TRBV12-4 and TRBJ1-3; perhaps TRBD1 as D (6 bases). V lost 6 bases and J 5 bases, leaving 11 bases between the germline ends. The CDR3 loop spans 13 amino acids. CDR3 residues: CASRHRDRNTIYF. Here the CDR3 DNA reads TGTGCCAGCAGACACCGGGACAGAAACACCATATATTTT.

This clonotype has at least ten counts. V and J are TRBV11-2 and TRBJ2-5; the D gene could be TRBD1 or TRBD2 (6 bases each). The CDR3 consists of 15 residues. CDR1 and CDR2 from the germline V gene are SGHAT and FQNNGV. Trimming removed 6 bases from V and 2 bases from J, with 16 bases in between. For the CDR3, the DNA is TGTGCCAGCAGTCCGGGGGCAGGGGAACAAGAGACCCAGTACTTC. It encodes CASSPGAGEQETQYF.

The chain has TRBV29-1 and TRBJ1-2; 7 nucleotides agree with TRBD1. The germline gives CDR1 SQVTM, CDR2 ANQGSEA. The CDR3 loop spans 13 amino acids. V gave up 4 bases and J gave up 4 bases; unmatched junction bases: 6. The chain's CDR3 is CSVVTGDSYGYTF. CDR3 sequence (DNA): TGCAGCGTTGTTACAGGGGACTCCTATGGCTACACCTTC. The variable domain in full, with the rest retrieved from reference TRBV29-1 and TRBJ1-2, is SAVISQKPSRDICQRGTSLTIQCQVDSQVTMMFWYRQQPGQSLTLIATANQGSEATYESGFVIDKFPISRPNLTFSTLTVSNMSPEDSSIYLCSVVTGDSYGYTFGSGTRLTVV.

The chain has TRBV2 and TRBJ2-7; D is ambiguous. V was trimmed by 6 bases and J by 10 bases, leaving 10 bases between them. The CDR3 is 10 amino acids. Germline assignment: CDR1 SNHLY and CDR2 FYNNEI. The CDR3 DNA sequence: TGTGCCAGCAGAAACAGCCGACAGTACTTC. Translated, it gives CASRNSRQYF.

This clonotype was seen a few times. The CDR3 bases are TGTGCCAGCAGTTGGTTGGGGGGAAACACCATATATTTT. It is translated as CASSWLGGNTIYF. The chain couples TRBV12-3 or TRBV12-4 to TRBJ1-3; the D is unclear. CDR3 size: 13 residues. Trimming pared 4 bases from V and 4 bases from J, leaving 8 bases between.

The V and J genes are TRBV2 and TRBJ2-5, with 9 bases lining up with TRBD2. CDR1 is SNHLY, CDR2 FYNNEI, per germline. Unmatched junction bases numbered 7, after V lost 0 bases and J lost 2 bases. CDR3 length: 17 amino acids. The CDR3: CASSEAGRAGGQETQYF. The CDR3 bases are TGTGCCAGCAGTGAAGCGGGGCGCGCGGGGGGGCAAGAGACCCAGTACTTC.

The CDR3 loop reads CSSQDRGTEAFF. Written as DNA, the CDR3 is TGCAGCAGCCAGGACAGGGGCACTGAAGCTTTCTTT. The chain is built from TRBV29-1 and TRBJ1-1, with 9 nucleotides matching TRBD1. Germline V gives CDR1 SQVTM, CDR2 ANQGSEA. The CDR3 extends over 12 amino acids. After removal of 8 bases from V and 4 bases from J, the junction contained 5 bases not matched to a gene.

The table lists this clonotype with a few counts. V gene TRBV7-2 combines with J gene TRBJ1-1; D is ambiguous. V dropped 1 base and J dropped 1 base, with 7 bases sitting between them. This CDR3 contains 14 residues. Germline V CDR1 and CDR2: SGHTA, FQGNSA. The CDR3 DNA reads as TGTGCCAGCAGCTTAGTTGATCCGAACACTGAAGCTTTCTTT. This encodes CASSLVDPNTEAFF.

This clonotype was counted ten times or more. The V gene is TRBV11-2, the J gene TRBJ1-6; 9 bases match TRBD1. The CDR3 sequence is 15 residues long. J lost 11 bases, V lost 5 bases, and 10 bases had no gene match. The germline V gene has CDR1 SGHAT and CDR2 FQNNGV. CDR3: CASSRAQGASAPLHF. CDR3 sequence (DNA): TGTGCCAGCAGCCGGGCACAGGGGGCTTCAGCACCCCTCCACTTT.

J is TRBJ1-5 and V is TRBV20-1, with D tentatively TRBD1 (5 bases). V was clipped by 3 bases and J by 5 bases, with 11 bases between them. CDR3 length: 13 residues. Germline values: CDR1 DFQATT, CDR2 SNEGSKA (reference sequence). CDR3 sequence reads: CSASSGVDQPQHF. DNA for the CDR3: TGCAGTGCTAGTTCGGGGGTGGATCAGCCCCAGCATTTT.

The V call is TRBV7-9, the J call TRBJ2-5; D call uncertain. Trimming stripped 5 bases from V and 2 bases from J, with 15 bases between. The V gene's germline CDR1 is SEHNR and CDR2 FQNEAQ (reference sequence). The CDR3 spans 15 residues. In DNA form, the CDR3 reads TGTGCCAGCAGCCAAGTGGTACAGAGACAAGAGACCCAGTACTTC. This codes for CASSQVVQRQETQYF.

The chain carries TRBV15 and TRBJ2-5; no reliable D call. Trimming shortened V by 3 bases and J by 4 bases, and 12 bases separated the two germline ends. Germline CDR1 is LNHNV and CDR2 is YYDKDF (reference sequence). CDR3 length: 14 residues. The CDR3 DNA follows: TGTGCCACCAGCAGTTCCCTGACCCCAGAGACCCAGTACTTC. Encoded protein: CATSSSLTPETQYF.

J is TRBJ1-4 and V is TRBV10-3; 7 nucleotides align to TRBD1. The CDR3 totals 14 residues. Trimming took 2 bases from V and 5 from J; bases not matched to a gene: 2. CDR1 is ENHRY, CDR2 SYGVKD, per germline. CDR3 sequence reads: CAISETGVNEKLFF. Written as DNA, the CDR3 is TGTGCCATCAGTGAGACAGGGGTGAATGAAAAACTGTTTTTT.

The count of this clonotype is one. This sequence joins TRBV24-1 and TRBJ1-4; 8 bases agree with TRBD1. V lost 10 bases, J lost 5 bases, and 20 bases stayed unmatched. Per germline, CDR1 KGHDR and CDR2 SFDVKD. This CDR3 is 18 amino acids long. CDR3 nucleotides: TGTGCCACTAGCACCGGGACAGGACCCCTTTTTCTGAATGAAAAACTGTTTTTT. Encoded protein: CATSTGTGPLFLNEKLFF.

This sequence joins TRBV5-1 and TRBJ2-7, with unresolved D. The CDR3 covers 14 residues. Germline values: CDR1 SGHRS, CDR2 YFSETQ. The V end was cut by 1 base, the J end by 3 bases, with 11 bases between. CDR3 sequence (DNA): TGCGCCAGCAGCTTGAGGTCCGCCCTCTACGAGCAGTACTTC. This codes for CASSLRSALYEQYF.

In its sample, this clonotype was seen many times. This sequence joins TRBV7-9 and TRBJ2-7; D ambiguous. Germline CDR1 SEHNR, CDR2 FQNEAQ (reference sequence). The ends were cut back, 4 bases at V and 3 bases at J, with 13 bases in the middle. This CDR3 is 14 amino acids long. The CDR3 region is CASSSDRHVYEQYF. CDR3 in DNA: TGTGCCAGCAGCTCCGATCGACACGTCTACGAGCAGTACTTC.

The CDR3, as DNA: TGCAGTGCTCCTAGGGGGGATACAGGGACTGAAGCTTTCTTT. Its translation is CSAPRGDTGTEAFF. J is TRBJ1-1 and V is TRBV20-1, with TRBD1 as a possible D gene (6 bases). There are 14 residues in the CDR3. The ends were cut back, 5 bases at V and 5 bases at J, with 18 bases in the middle. Germline V gene sequence: CDR1 DFQATT, CDR2 SNEGSKA (reference sequence).